This TCR beta chain stems from a study of T-cell reconstitution after alpha-beta-depleted transplantation in children. Molecular barcoding with unique molecular identifiers was used for the TCRbeta library. TCRdb reprocessed the PCR reads via MiXCR and lists one record per CDR3 protein. The sample lists 200,000 to 250,000 distinct CDR3 sequences; about 23% were seen once. This clonotype was seen ten or more times. The antigen is not known. Study-wide findings and caveats: Diversity and T-cell counts at one year after transplant derived mostly from new T cells. Some patients showed high day-60 TCRbeta diversity, which derived from surviving recipient T cells and thymic progenitors. Alpha-beta T cells about two months after transplant reportedly derived from several hundred expanded graft clones.

Between the trimmed V and J ends, which lost 5 bases and 3 bases, there was a span of 10 bases. The CDR3 is made up of 13 amino acids. CDR1 and CDR2 from the germline V gene are SEHNR and FQNEAQ (reference sequence). The chain links TRBV7-9 to TRBJ1-1; D gene unclear. This receptor was obtained from a girl aged 2-10 years with Fanconi anemia, due to receive a stem cell transplant. The sequenced sample was PBMCs, obtained before TCRalphabeta/CD19-depleted stem cell transplant. The DNA of the CDR3 is TGTGCCAGCAGCCGGATAGTAGACACTGAAGCTTTCTTT. It specifies CASSRIVDTEAFF. Based on the CDR3 plus reference TRBV7-9 and TRBJ1-1, the full variable domain is DTGVSQNPRHKITKRGQNVTFRCDPISEHNRLYWYRQTLGQGPEFLTYFQNEAQLEKSRLLSDRFSAERPKGSFSTLEIQRTEQGDSAMYLCASSRIVDTEAFFGQGTRLTVV.